These T cell receptor beta chains were read from a single sample in a study of beta chain features in type 1 diabetes. Data came from immunoSEQ multiplex PCR; TCRdb stores just in-frame clones and leaves some out. The table has under 900,000 clones, roughly 16% seen once; the top ten hold 0.023%. The sample taken for sequencing was naive CD4+ T cells from blood. The receptors originated from a woman aged 18-29 years in good health. Each CDR3 is given with its conserved first and last residue. Fields, in order: J gene, D gene, clone size, V gene, CDR3 DNA, CDR3 protein. D genes are given only for firm matches. Some rows have no size entry. The others give once, few or many, or a class for an expanded clone.

j_gene: TRBJ2-2; d_gene: .; abundance: few; v_gene: TRBV5-1; CDR3nt: TGCGCCAGCAGCTTGGCCTGGGGCGCGAACACCGGGGAGCTGTTTTTT; CDR3aa: CASSLAWGANTGELFF
j_gene: TRBJ2-1; d_gene: .; abundance: few; v_gene: TRBV5-4; CDR3nt: TGTGCCAGCAGCTTGGTTGCGGGCGAGCAGTTCTTC; CDR3aa: CASSLVAGEQFF
j_gene: TRBJ2-3; d_gene: .; abundance: few; v_gene: TRBV7-2; CDR3nt: TGTGCCAGCAGCTCCCTCACGGGGTTTGCAGATACGCAGTATTTT; CDR3aa: CASSSLTGFADTQYF
j_gene: TRBJ1-1; d_gene: .; abundance: .; v_gene: TRBV7-9; CDR3nt: TGTGCCAGCAGCTTTGGCAGGAACACTGAAGCTTTCTTT; CDR3aa: CASSFGRNTEAFF
j_gene: TRBJ2-7; d_gene: .; abundance: .; v_gene: TRBV27; CDR3nt: TGTGCCAGCAGTTTATCTGGACAGTCCTACGAGCAGTACTTC; CDR3aa: CASSLSGQSYEQYF
j_gene: TRBJ2-1; d_gene: TRBD2; abundance: .; v_gene: TRBV10-3; CDR3nt: TGTGCCATCAGTGATTTAGGGACTAGGCCCTACAATGAGCAGTTCTTC; CDR3aa: CAISDLGTRPYNEQFF
j_gene: TRBJ2-5; d_gene: TRBD1; abundance: few; v_gene: TRBV5-1; CDR3nt: TGCGCCAGCAGCAGAACTTCGACAGGGTCGGCAGAGACCCAGTACTTC; CDR3aa: CASSRTSTGSAETQYF
j_gene: TRBJ2-5; d_gene: TRBD2; abundance: .; v_gene: TRBV2; CDR3nt: TGTGCCAGCAGTGACTTTCGACTAGCGGGCCTCCAAGAGACCCAGTACTTC; CDR3aa: CASSDFRLAGLQETQYF
j_gene: TRBJ2-3; d_gene: TRBD2; abundance: .; v_gene: TRBV28; CDR3nt: TGTGCCAGCAGTTTGGGCGGGAGTGGAGATACGCAGTATTTT; CDR3aa: CASSLGGSGDTQYF
j_gene: TRBJ2-2; d_gene: .; abundance: .; v_gene: TRBV7-3; CDR3nt: TGTGCCAGCAGCCCCGGCCTCCACACCGGGGAGCTGTTTTTT; CDR3aa: CASSPGLHTGELFF
j_gene: TRBJ2-1; d_gene: TRBD2; abundance: .; v_gene: TRBV4-3; CDR3nt: TGCGCCAGCAGCCAATCGTCGAATAGCGGGAGGTCCGGTGAGCAGTTCTTC; CDR3aa: CASSQSSNSGRSGEQFF
j_gene: TRBJ1-1; d_gene: .; abundance: .; v_gene: TRBV27; CDR3nt: TGTGCCAGCCGCCGGGACCGATTGAACACTGAAGCTTTCTTT; CDR3aa: CASRRDRLNTEAFF
j_gene: TRBJ1-1; d_gene: .; abundance: few; v_gene: TRBV19; CDR3nt: TGTGCCAGTAGTCCTGTATTGGGAGGGAACACTGAAGCTTTCTTT; CDR3aa: CASSPVLGGNTEAFF